This T cell receptor (beta chain) was captured in a study of regulatory T cells in long-lasting Graves disease. Regarding the study as a whole: Patients whose Graves' disease persisted exhibited lower TCR diversity than those newly diagnosed.

Sequencing libraries for TCR beta were prepared with iRepertoire HTBI primers and Arm-PCR of CDR3 regions. In TCRdb, the multiplex PCR reads were re-called with MiXCR into one record per CDR3 protein. The sample includes fewer than 450,000 distinct CDR3 sequences, more than 20% of them seen just once. The time point: persistent/refractory GD, antithyroid drugs over 5 years with positive TRAb. RNA extracted from PBMCs served as the sequencing template. Germline CDR1 SGHTA, CDR2 FQGNSA. This CDR3 contains 14 residues. Germline trimming cut 5 bases from V and 4 bases from J; bases unmatched to any gene: 7. This clonotype was found many times. Its specificity is not known.

V usage is TRBV7-2 and J usage is TRBJ1-2, with TRBD1 identical over 7 bases. This sequence was found in a female donor with Graves disease. The starting material was peripheral blood mononuclear cells (PBMCs), obtained when the disease was refractory, from a patient treated with antithyroid drugs. In nucleotides, the CDR3 is TGTGCCAGCAGCGCGAGACAGGGAACCTATGGCTACACCTTC. Translating it yields CASSARQGTYGYTF.